The rows below give T cell receptor beta chains drawn from one sample of a study of T cell responses to AZD1222 COVID-19 vaccine. Sequencing used immunoSEQ multiplex PCR; TCRdb keeps in-frame clones, though not all of them. The sample yields 65,000 to 95,000 clones, approximately 83% seen once. This sample comprised peripheral blood, obtained 28 days after the second AZD1222 dose. All receptors come from an adult who received the AZD1222 COVID-19 vaccine. Both conserved end residues are part of each CDR3. D genes are given only for firm matches.

V	J	D	DNA	CDR3
TRBV12-3/TRBV12-4	TRBJ1-1	.	TGTGCCAGCAGTAATACGAACACTGAAGCTTTCTTT	CASSNTNTEAFF
TRBV3-1/TRBV3-2	TRBJ1-1	.	TGTGCCAGCAGCCAAGATTACGGGAACACTGAAGCTTTCTTT	CASSQDYGNTEAFF
TRBV7-9	TRBJ1-5	.	TGTGCCAGCAGCTTGACAGATGGGGATCAGCCCCAGCATTTT	CASSLTDGDQPQHF
TRBV12-3/TRBV12-4	TRBJ2-7	.	TGTGCCAGCAGTTTTCAGAGTTGGTACGAGCAGTACTTC	CASSFQSWYEQYF
TRBV7-9	TRBJ2-7	.	TGTGCCAGCATGAGTGGAAACTACGAGCAGTACTTC	CASMSGNYEQYF
TRBV4-2	TRBJ2-7	TRBD2	TGTGCCAGCAGCCAAGGGAAGGGACTAGCGGGGGCCCCCTACGAGCAGTACTTC	CASSQGKGLAGAPYEQYF
TRBV4-1	TRBJ1-4	.	TGCGCCAGCAGCCAAGAACGAGGGGGGAGTGAAAAACTGTTTTTT	CASSQERGGSEKLFF
TRBV9	TRBJ2-7	.	TGTGCCAGCAGCATCCGAGACAGTGATGTAGGAGAGCAGTACTTC	CASSIRDSDVGEQYF
TRBV6-5	TRBJ1-4	.	TGTGCCAGCAGTTACGACCGGGCGGAAAAACTGTTTTTT	CASSYDRAEKLFF
TRBV5-4	TRBJ1-2	.	TGTGCCAGCAGCTTGGCCAGGGTATCGGGTAACTATGGCTACACCTTC	CASSLARVSGNYGYTF